This TCR beta chain originates from a study of brain T cells in children with intractable seizures. Specified time point: blood from clinic visit 5 months post-surgery; TSC patient then seizure free. The sequenced cases were selected for having the highest brain T cell transcript signatures. Patients received at least one anti-epileptic drug before surgery. After removal of 0 bases from V and 4 bases from J, the junction contained 8 bases not matched to a gene. The CDR3 contains 16 residues. Germline values: CDR1 LGHDT, CDR2 YNNKEL (reference sequence). Assay used: immunoSEQ multiplex PCR; TCRdb lists only in-frame clones, some missing. The top ten hold 5% to 7% of the sample, which has about 340,000 clones, about 94% seen once.

V usage is TRBV3-1 (or the pseudogene TRBV3-2) and J usage is TRBJ2-5, with 7 bases identical to TRBD1. This sequence was found in a boy under two years old with tuberous sclerosis and intractable seizures. Source: peripheral blood, taken approximately 5 months after surgery. The chain's CDR3 is CASSQDQIRTGETQYF. CDR3 nucleotides: TGTGCCAGCAGCCAAGATCAAATCAGGACAGGAGAGACCCAGTACTTC.